The source of this TCR beta chain is a study of blood T cell repertoires in COVID-19. Study at large: Acute and convalescent COVID-19 specimens originated in the United States, Italy and Spain. PBMCs, B-cell-depleted T cells, or T cells were the source of the cDNA or gDNA that made up the material.

V lost 2 bases, J lost 8 bases, and 7 bases lay in between. The length of the CDR3 is 13 residues. Germline-derived CDR1 and CDR2 are WNHNN and SYGVQD (reference sequence). In the original analysis: Estimates of nucleated cell counts were drawn from the amplification of reference gene primers. Libraries were prepared by immunoSEQ multiplex PCR; TCRdb keeps only in-frame clonotypes and omits some of them. V and J calls and clone size follow that table, whereas D and trimming were derived from the DNA. The sample has about 100,000 clones; about 83% are singletons. This chain links TRBV10-1 with TRBJ1-6, with D uncertain. The sequenced sample consisted of peripheral blood. The receptor's source is a human donor in a cohort sampled during active COVID-19. CDR3 loop: CASSEELYSPLHF. Here the CDR3 DNA reads TGCGCCAGCAGTGAGGAACTGTATTCACCCCTCCACTTT.